The 24 T cell receptor beta chains given below trace back to one sample, sequenced in a study of cytomegalovirus exposure and HLA in healthy donors. The PCR ran on 60 Vbeta and 13 Jbeta primers. Assay: immunoSEQ multiplex PCR; the TCRdb copy retains only in-frame clones and omits some. The profile shows just over 150,000 clones, about 85% of them singletons. The sample consisted of PBMCs. These receptors were taken from a man between 18 and 35 years old in good health and CMV-seropositive.

The chain couples TRBV19 to TRBJ2-2, with 9 nucleotides matching TRBD2. Germline values: CDR1 LNHDA, CDR2 SQIVND (reference sequence). The trim removed 2 bases at V and 10 bases at J, leaving 5 bases unmatched. The CDR3 runs to 14 residues. The CDR3 loop is CASSIPQRGEELFF. The CDR3 DNA follows: TGTGCCAGTAGTATACCCCAGCGGGGGGAGGAGCTGTTTTTT.

The chain links TRBV21-1 to TRBJ1-1; TRBD1 reflects the table's D call only, with no check against the DNA. TRBV21-1 is flagged as a pseudogene. The CDR3 sequence is 17 residues long. The CDR3 loop reads CASGPVGREEMNTEAFF. The DNA of the CDR3 is TGTGCCAGCGGCCCGGTGGGCCGAGAAGAAATGAACACTGAAGCTTTCTTT.

V and J are TRBV7-8 and TRBJ2-5; a weak D match, TRBD2 (5 bases). The V gene's germline CDR1 is SGHVS and CDR2 FQNEAQ. This CDR3 has 14 amino acids. V lost 4 bases and J lost 5, with 14 bases in between. CDR3 nucleotides: TGTGCCAGCAGCTCCCCGGGGTCCCCCGAGACCCAGTACTTC. Protein product: CASSSPGSPETQYF.

The chain employs TRBV18 and TRBJ2-3; 8 nucleotides match TRBD1. Trimming at V came to 3 bases and at J to 6 bases, leaving 5 bases not matched to a gene. CDR3 size: 14 residues. Germline-derived CDR1 and CDR2 are KGHSH and LQKENI. The CDR3 protein is CASSPPNRGDTQYF. The CDR3 coding sequence is TGTGCCAGCTCACCTCCTAACAGGGGGGATACGCAGTATTTT.

J is TRBJ1-3 and V is TRBV12-5; possible D gene TRBD1, 6 bases. The germline CDR1 and CDR2 sequences are LGHNT and FRNRAP. The CDR3 is made up of 11 amino acids. Deletions cut 5 bases from V and 13 bases from J, with 12 bases between. As DNA, the CDR3 is TGTGCTAGTGGTCCGACGGGGACAATATATTTT. As protein: CASGPTGTIYF.

In DNA, the CDR3 is TGTGCCAGCAGCTTCTCAACCCGGACAGTCTCCTACAATGAGCAGTTCTTC. Its protein product is CASSFSTRTVSYNEQFF. This chain connects TRBV7-9 to TRBJ2-1; D is perhaps TRBD1 (6 bases). The V end lost 3 bases, the J end lost 0 bases, and 15 bases lay between the germline ends. The CDR3 runs to 17 residues. The germline V gene encodes CDR1 SEHNR and CDR2 FQNEAQ (reference sequence).

The V call is TRBV20-1, the J call TRBJ2-5, with a weak D call TRBD2 (5 bases). Germline V lookup: CDR1 DFQATT, CDR2 SNEGSKA (reference sequence). Trimming stripped 3 bases from V and 5 bases from J, with 7 bases between. This CDR3 spans 11 amino acids. The CDR3 loop is CSASPGETQYF. CDR3 bases: TGCAGTGCTAGTCCGGGGGAGACCCAGTACTTC.

The rearrangement joins TRBV5-4 to TRBJ2-7; the D gene is possibly TRBD2 (6 bases). Germline CDR1 reads SGHNT; CDR2 reads YYREEE (reference sequence). This CDR3 contains 14 residues. Trimming took 1 base from V and 7 from J, leaving 15 bases between them. The CDR3: CASSLSFGREEQYF. In DNA form, the CDR3 reads TGTGCCAGCAGCTTGTCCTTCGGTCGGGAGGAGCAGTACTTC.

This clone was counted between two and nine times. The chain carries TRBV30 and TRBJ1-1; a weak D match, TRBD1 (5 bases). The germline V and J ends were trimmed by 0 bases and 1 base, with 6 bases remaining between them. CDR1 is GTSNPN, CDR2 SVGIG, per germline (reference sequence). There are 13 residues in the CDR3. Here the CDR3 DNA reads TGTGCCTGGAGTGTACAGGAGAACACTGAAGCTTTCTTT. This codes for CAWSVQENTEAFF.

This chain uses TRBV6-1 with TRBJ2-7; TRBD2 might be the D (5 bases). The V gene's germline CDR1 is MNHNS and CDR2 SASEGT. This CDR3 has 10 residues. V gave up 6 bases and J gave up 6 bases, with 6 bases separating them. CDR3 nucleotides: TGTGCCAGCAGGAGGGTCGAGCAGTACTTC. Amino acids: CASRRVEQYF.

The rearrangement uses TRBV4-3 and TRBJ1-3; 8 nucleotides agree with TRBD1. The CDR3 is made up of 18 amino acids. Germline V CDR1 and CDR2: LGHNA, YSLEER. Unmatched junction bases numbered 13, after V lost 4 bases and J lost 2 bases. CDR3 in DNA: TGCGCCAGCAGCCGGGCCCGACAGGGGCAGAAAGCTGGAAACACCATATATTTT. It codes for CASSRARQGQKAGNTIYF.

CDR3 bases: TGTGCCAGCAGCTCGGGTACAGGGTTCTCTGGAAACACCATATATTTT. Protein product: CASSSGTGFSGNTIYF. The V call is TRBV7-8, the J call TRBJ1-3; D possibly corresponds to TRBD1 (6 bases). This CDR3 has 16 amino acids. V lost 4 bases, J lost 0 bases, and 13 bases lay in between. Germline assignment: CDR1 SGHVS and CDR2 FQNEAQ.

The V call is TRBV4-2, the J call TRBJ2-3; D not resolved. V was trimmed by 4 bases and J by 3 bases, leaving 14 bases between them. CDR3 length: 15 residues. CDR1 and CDR2 (germline): LGHNA, YNFKEQ. The CDR3 loop reads CASSPERVGTDTQYF. The CDR3 DNA reads as TGTGCCAGCAGCCCCGAAAGAGTTGGTACAGATACGCAGTATTTT.

This clone was counted a single time. The chain couples TRBV29-1 to TRBJ2-1, with TRBD1 identical over 7 bases. The CDR3 is 11 amino acids. Trimming took 7 bases from V and 6 from J; bases not matched to a gene: 3. From germline, CDR1 is SQVTM and CDR2 ANQGSEA. The CDR3 nucleotides are TGCAGCGGTACAGGGGCCAATGAGCAGTTCTTC. Encoded protein: CSGTGANEQFF.

The chain joins TRBV4-3 to TRBJ1-6; D unresolved. CDR1 is LGHNA, CDR2 YSLEER, per germline. Deletions cut 2 bases from V and 0 bases from J, with 8 bases between. The CDR3 is 16 amino acids. The CDR3 coding sequence is TGCGCCAGCAGCCAATCACACAGCTCCTATAATTCACCCCTCCACTTT. It yields the protein CASSQSHSSYNSPLHF.

The rearrangement joins TRBV5-6 to TRBJ2-5, with 14 bases aligning to TRBD2. The CDR3 sequence is 17 residues long. The V gene's germline CDR1 is SGHDT and CDR2 YYEEEE. V lost 7 bases to trimming and J lost 2 bases; unmatched junction nucleotides: 10. The DNA of the CDR3 is TGTGCCAGCGAGCGACTAGCGGGGGGGCCTCAACAAGAGACCCAGTACTTC. Translation: CASERLAGGPQQETQYF.

This rearrangement joins TRBV7-9 to TRBJ1-3; D unresolved. Deletions cut 4 bases from V and 0 bases from J, with 10 bases between. The length of the CDR3 is 15 residues. The V gene's germline CDR1 is SEHNR and CDR2 FQNEAQ (reference sequence). CDR3 sequence reads: CASSYFPSSGNTIYF. The CDR3 DNA sequence: TGTGCCAGCAGCTACTTCCCTTCCTCTGGAAACACCATATATTTT. Full variable domain (missing parts from reference TRBV7-9 and TRBJ1-3): DTGVSQNPRHKITKRGQNVTFRCDPISEHNRLYWYRQTLGQGPEFLTYFQNEAQLEKSRLLSDRFSAERPKGSFSTLEIQRTEQGDSAMYLCASSYFPSSGNTIYFGEGSWLTVV.

The genes are TRBV9 and TRBJ1-1; 11 bases agree with TRBD1. Germline CDR1 and CDR2: SGDLS and YYNGEE. The CDR3 loop spans 15 amino acids. V shed 1 base, J shed 4 bases, and the junction held 3 bases outside the gene matches. The CDR3 protein is CASSVSGTGGTEAFF. The CDR3 DNA sequence: TGTGCCAGCAGCGTATCAGGGACAGGGGGCACTGAAGCTTTCTTT.

V usage is TRBV6-6 and J usage is TRBJ1-1; the match to TRBD1 covers 8 bases. The CDR3 is made up of 15 amino acids. Germline-derived CDR1 and CDR2 are MNHNY and SVGAGI (reference sequence). V lost 6 bases to trimming and J lost 1 base; unmatched junction nucleotides: 7. The DNA of the CDR3 is TGTGCCAGCAGGTGGACCGGGACAGGGAACACTGAAGCTTTCTTT. It is translated as CASRWTGTGNTEAFF.

The rearrangement links TRBV29-1 to TRBJ1-5; 8 bases map to TRBD1. The CDR3 runs to 13 residues. Germline V gives CDR1 SQVTM, CDR2 ANQGSEA. The trim removed 2 bases at V and 6 bases at J, leaving 3 bases unmatched. The CDR3 loop is CSVETGGGQPQHF. DNA of the CDR3: TGCAGCGTTGAAACAGGGGGAGGTCAGCCCCAGCATTTT.

The CDR3 DNA is TGTGCCAGCAGTTACACCCAGGGAACCTACGAGCAGTACTTC. Residues: CASSYTQGTYEQYF. The rearrangement uses TRBV6-5 and TRBJ2-7; D is perhaps TRBD1 (5 bases). Germline CDR1 and CDR2: MNHEY and SVGAGI. The CDR3 is 14 amino acids. V lost 2 bases to trimming and J lost 2 bases, with 10 bases between them.

V usage is TRBV4-2 and J usage is TRBJ2-1; TRBD2 matches 8 bases. There are 16 residues in the CDR3. Per germline, CDR1 LGHNA and CDR2 YNFKEQ. V was pared by 4 bases and J by 2 bases, with 7 bases of the junction left unmatched. The CDR3 DNA follows: TGTGCCAGCAGCCTTAATCGCGGGGGGCCCTACAATGAGCAGTTCTTC. Amino acid sequence: CASSLNRGGPYNEQFF.

Note on this clone: Other DNA sequences of this sample code for an identical CDR3. The gene calls are TRBV7-2 and TRBJ1-1; D is uncertain. The germline V gene encodes CDR1 SGHTA and CDR2 FQGNSA. This CDR3 is built from 13 residues. The V gene lost 1 base and the J gene lost 1 base, with 4 bases spanning the gap. The CDR3 loop reads CASSLVRNTEAFF. The CDR3 nucleotides read TGTGCCAGCAGCTTAGTTAGGAACACTGAAGCTTTCTTT.

The chain links TRBV7-8 to TRBJ1-1; maybe TRBD1 (5 bases). Germline-derived CDR1 and CDR2 are SGHVS and FQNEAQ. V lost 5 bases to trimming and J lost 3 bases, with 16 bases between them. The CDR3 has 15 amino acids. CDR3 amino acids: CASSPNRGTDTEAFF. CDR3 nucleotide sequence: TGTGCCAGCAGCCCTAATCGGGGGACGGACACTGAAGCTTTCTTT.